A single sample gave rise to the 5 T cell receptor beta chains below, sequenced in a study of T cells in Graves' hyperthyroidism and ophthalmopathy. What was amplified from RNA transcripts were TCR beta CDR3 regions. An initial round of RT-PCR targeting the TCR CDR3 relied on the HTBI primer set. TCRdb reanalysed the multiplex PCR reads using MiXCR and keeps one entry per CDR3 protein. The sample has 400,000 to 500,000 distinct CDR3 sequences; roughly 14% are singletons. The sample taken for sequencing was blood. The receptors shown here come from a man between 18 and 35 years old with Graves' ophthalmopathy.

This clonotype was counted ten times or more. V gene TRBV7-9 combines with J gene TRBJ1-2, with D unclear. The CDR3 covers 11 residues. Between the trimmed V and J ends, which lost 8 bases and 4 bases, there was a span of 8 bases. The germline CDR1 and CDR2 sequences are SEHNR and FQNEAQ (reference sequence). CDR3 in amino acids: CASGRVYGYTF. As DNA, the CDR3 is TGTGCCAGCGGACGGGTCTATGGCTACACCTTC.

V and J are TRBV12-3 or TRBV12-4 and TRBJ2-6; TRBD1 is a possible D gene (7 bases). The CDR3 is made up of 19 amino acids. V lost 8 bases to trimming and J lost 0 bases, with 23 bases between them. CDR3 coding DNA: TGTGCCAGCTCTCTCAGGGGCAGGGGGGTCACCTCTGGGGCCAACGTCCTGACTTTC. Protein product: CASSLRGRGVTSGANVLTF.

In regard to this clonotype: Given a much more abundant clone one base away, this may be a read error. The missing conserved phenylalanine or tryptophan at the end of this CDR3 makes a read error likely. V is TRBV7-9 and J is TRBJ2-3; TRBD1 is a possible D gene (6 bases). The V end was cut by 6 bases, the J end by 3 bases, with 16 bases between. The CDR3 is made up of 15 amino acids. Looked up from germline, CDR1 is SEHNR and CDR2 is FQNEAQ (reference sequence). CDR3 bases: TGTGCCAGCAGTTTCCAGGGGATGGTAACAGATACGCAGTATCTT. The encoded protein is CASSFQGMVTDTQYL.

This clonotype has a count of ten or more. The chain couples TRBV4-1 to TRBJ2-5; 16 nucleotides agree with TRBD2. V trimming: 5 bases; J trimming: 3 bases; junction bases outside the gene matches: 12. Germline CDR1 MGHRA, CDR2 YSYEKL. This CDR3 has 19 residues. The CDR3 here is CASSSPGLAGGPGKETQYF. The CDR3 DNA follows: TGCGCCAGCAGCAGTCCGGGACTAGCGGGGGGGCCAGGGAAAGAGACCCAGTACTTC.

This clonotype turned up a few times. The genes are TRBV29-1 and TRBJ2-3; no clear D. Trimming cost V 1 base and J 2 bases, with 10 bases left between them. The germline CDR1 and CDR2 sequences are SQVTM and ANQGSEA. CDR3 length equals 14 residues. Written as DNA, the CDR3 is TGCAGCGTTGAAGCGGCTAGGTTCACAGATACGCAGTATTTT. Amino acid sequence: CSVEAARFTDTQYF.